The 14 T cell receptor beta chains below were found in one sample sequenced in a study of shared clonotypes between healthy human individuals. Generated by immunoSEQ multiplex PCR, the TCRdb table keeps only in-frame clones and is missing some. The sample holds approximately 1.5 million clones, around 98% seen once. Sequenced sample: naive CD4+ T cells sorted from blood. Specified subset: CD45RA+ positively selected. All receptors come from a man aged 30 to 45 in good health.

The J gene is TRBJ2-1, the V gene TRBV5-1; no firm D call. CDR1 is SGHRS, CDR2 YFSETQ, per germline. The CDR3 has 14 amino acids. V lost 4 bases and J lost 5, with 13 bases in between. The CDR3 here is CASSPDPRNNEQFF. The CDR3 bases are TGCGCCAGCAGCCCCGACCCCCGGAACAATGAGCAGTTCTTC.

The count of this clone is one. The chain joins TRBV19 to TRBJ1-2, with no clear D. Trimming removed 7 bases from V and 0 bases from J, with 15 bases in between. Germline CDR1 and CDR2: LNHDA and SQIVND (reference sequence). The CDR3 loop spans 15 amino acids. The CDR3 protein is CASINYAGANYGYTF. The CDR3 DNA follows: TGTGCCAGTATTAATTACGCGGGTGCTAACTATGGCTACACCTTC.

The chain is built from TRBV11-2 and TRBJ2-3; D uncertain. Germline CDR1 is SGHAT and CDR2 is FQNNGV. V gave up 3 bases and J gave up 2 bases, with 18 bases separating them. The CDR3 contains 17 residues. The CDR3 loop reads CASSFGARATHTDTQYF. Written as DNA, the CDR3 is TGTGCCAGCAGCTTCGGAGCGAGAGCAACACACACAGATACGCAGTATTTT. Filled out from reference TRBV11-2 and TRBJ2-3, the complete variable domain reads EAGVAQSPRYKIIEKRQSVAFWCNPISGHATLYWYQQILGQGPKLLIQFQNNGVVDDSQLPKDRFSAERLKGVDSTLKIQPAKLEDSAVYLCASSFGARATHTDTQYFGPGTRLTVL.

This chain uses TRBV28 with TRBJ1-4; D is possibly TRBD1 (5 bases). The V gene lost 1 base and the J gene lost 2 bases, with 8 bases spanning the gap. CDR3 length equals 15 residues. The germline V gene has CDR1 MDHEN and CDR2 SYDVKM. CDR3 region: CASSLLRGTNEKLFF. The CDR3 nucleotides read TGTGCCAGCAGTTTATTACGGGGGACTAATGAAAAACTGTTTTTT.

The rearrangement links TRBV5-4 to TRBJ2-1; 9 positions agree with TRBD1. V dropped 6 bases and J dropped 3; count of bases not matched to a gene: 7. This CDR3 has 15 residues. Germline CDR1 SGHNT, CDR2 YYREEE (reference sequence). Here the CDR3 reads CASIVTGGIYNEQFF. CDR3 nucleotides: TGTGCCAGCATCGTGACAGGGGGTATCTACAATGAGCAGTTCTTC.

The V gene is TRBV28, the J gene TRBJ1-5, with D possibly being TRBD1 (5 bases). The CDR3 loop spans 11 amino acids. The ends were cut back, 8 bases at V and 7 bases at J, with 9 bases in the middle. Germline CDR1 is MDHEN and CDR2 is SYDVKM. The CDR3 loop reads CASRSGQPQHF. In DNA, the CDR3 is TGTGCCAGCCGTTCAGGGCAGCCCCAGCATTTT.

CDR3 residues: CASSPSGLIYEQYF. DNA of the CDR3: TGCGCCAGCAGCCCGTCGGGACTGATCTACGAGCAGTACTTC. The genes are TRBV4-1 and TRBJ2-7; D might be TRBD2 (6 bases). The CDR3 spans 14 residues. The germline CDR1 and CDR2 sequences are MGHRA and YSYEKL. V lost 4 bases, J lost 3 bases, and 13 bases lay in between.

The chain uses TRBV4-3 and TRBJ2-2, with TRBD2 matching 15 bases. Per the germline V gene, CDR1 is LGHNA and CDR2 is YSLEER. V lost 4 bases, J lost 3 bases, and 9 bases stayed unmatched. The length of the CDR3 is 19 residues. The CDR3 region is CASSLRAGLAGGYTGELFF. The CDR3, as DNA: TGCGCCAGCAGCCTCAGGGCGGGACTAGCGGGAGGTTACACCGGGGAGCTGTTTTTT.

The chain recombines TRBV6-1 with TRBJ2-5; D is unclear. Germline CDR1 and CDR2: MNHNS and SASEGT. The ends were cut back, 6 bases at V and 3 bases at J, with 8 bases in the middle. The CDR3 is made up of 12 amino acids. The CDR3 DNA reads TGTGCCAGCAGAGCCGGAGAAGAGACCCAGTACTTC. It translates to CASRAGEETQYF.

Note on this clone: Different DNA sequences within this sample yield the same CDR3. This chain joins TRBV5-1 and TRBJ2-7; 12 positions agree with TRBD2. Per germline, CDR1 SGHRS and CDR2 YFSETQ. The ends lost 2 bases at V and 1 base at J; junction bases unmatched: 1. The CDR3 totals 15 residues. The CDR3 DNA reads TGCGCCAGCAGCTTAGGGACTAGCGGGTCCTACGAGCAGTACTTC. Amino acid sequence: CASSLGTSGSYEQYF. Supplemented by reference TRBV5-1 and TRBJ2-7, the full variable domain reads KAGVTQTPRYLIKTRGQQVTLSCSPISGHRSVSWYQQTPGQGLQFLFEYFSETQRNKGNFPGRFSGRQFSNSRSEMNVSTLELGDSALYLCASSLGTSGSYEQYFGPGTRLTVT.

The CDR3 here is CASRSAGAHNEQFF. CDR3 sequence (DNA): TGTGCCAGCAGATCAGCGGGGGCCCACAATGAGCAGTTCTTC. This sequence joins TRBV6-6 and TRBJ2-1; TRBD2 matches 8 bases. Trimming at V came to 6 bases and at J to 5 bases, leaving 6 bases not matched to a gene. CDR1 and CDR2 from the germline V gene are MNHNY and SVGAGI (reference sequence). The CDR3 covers 14 residues.

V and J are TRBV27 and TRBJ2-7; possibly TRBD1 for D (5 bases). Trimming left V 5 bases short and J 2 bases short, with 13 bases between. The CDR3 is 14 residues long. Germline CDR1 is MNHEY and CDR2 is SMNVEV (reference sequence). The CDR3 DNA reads TGTGCCAGCAGTATCCTCAGGGAACCCTACGAGCAGTACTTC. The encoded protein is CASSILREPYEQYF.

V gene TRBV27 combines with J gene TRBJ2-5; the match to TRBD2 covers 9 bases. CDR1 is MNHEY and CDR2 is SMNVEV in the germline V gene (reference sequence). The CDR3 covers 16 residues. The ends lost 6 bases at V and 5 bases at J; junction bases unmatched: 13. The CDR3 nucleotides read TGTGCCAGCAGAGCCTTCACCATAGCGGGAGTGGAGACCCAGTACTTC. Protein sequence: CASRAFTIAGVETQYF.

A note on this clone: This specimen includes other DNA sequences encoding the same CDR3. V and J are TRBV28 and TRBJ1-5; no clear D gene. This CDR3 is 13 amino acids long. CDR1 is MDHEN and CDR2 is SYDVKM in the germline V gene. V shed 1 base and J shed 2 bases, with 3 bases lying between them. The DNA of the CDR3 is TGTGCCAGCAGTTTATTGGGCAATCAGCCCCAGCATTTT. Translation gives CASSLLGNQPQHF.